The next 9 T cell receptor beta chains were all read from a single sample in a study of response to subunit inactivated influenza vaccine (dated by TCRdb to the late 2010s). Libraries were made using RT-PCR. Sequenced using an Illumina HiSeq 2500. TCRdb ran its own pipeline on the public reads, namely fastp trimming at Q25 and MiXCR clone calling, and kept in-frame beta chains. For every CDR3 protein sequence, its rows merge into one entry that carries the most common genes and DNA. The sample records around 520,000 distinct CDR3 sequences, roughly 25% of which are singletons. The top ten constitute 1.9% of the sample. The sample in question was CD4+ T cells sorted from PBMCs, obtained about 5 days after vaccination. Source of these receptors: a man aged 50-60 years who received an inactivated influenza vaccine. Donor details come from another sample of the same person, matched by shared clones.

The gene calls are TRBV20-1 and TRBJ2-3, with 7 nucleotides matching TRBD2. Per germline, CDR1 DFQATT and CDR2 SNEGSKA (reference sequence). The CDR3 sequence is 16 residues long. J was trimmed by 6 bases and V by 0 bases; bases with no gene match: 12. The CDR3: CSARDFFAGVRDTQYF. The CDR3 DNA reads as TGCAGTGCTAGAGATTTCTTTGCGGGGGTCAGGGATACGCAGTATTTT.

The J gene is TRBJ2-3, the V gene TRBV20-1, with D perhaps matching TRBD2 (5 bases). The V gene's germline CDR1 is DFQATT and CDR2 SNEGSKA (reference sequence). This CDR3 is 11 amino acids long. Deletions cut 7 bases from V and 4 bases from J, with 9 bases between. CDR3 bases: TGCAGTGTCGGGGATGCAGATACGCAGTATTTT. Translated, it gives CSVGDADTQYF.

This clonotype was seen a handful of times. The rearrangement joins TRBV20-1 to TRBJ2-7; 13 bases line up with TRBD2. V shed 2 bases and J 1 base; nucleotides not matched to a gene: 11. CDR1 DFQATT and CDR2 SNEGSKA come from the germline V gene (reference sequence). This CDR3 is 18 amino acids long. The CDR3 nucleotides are TGCAGTGCTAGACGGGGACTAGCGGGGCCTTATAGTTCCTACGAGCAGTACTTC. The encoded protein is CSARRGLAGPYSSYEQYF.

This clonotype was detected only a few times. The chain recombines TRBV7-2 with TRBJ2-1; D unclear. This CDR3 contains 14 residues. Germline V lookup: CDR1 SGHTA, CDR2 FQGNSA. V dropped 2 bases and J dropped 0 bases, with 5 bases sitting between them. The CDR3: CASSLKDSYNEQFF. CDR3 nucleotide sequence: TGTGCCAGCAGCTTAAAAGACTCCTACAATGAGCAGTTCTTC.

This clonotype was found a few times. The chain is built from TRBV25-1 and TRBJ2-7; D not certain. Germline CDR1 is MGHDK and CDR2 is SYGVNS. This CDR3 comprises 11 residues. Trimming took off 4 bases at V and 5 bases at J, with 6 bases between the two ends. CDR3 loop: CASSGRNEQYF. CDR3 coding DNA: TGTGCCAGCAGTGGACGAAACGAGCAGTACTTC.

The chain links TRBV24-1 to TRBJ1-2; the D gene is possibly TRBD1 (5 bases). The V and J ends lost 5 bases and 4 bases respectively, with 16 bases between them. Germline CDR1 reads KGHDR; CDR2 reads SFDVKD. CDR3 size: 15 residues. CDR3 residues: CATSVNPGRAYGYTF. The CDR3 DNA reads TGTGCCACCAGTGTCAATCCGGGACGCGCCTATGGCTACACCTTC.

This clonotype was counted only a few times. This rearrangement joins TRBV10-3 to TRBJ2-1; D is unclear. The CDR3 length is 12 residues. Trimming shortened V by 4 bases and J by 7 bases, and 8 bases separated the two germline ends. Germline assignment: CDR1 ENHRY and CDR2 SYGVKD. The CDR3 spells CAISVGANEQFF. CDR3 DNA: TGTGCCATCAGTGTAGGTGCGAATGAGCAGTTCTTC.

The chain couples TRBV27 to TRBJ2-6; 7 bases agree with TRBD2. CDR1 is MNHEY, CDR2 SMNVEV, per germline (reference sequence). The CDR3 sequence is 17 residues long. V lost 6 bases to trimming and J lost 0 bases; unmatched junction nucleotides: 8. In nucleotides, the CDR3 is TGTGCCAGCAGGAGCCTCGGCGGGGGCTCTGGGGCCAACGTCCTGACTTTC. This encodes CASRSLGGGSGANVLTF.

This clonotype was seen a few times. The CDR3 sequence: CASSLEFVNQPQHF. In nucleotides, the CDR3 is TGTGCCAGCAGTTTGGAGTTTGTAAATCAGCCCCAGCATTTT. V and J are TRBV12-3 or TRBV12-4 and TRBJ1-5; D gene unclear. V gave up 3 bases and J gave up 4 bases, with 10 bases separating them. This CDR3 region has 14 residues.